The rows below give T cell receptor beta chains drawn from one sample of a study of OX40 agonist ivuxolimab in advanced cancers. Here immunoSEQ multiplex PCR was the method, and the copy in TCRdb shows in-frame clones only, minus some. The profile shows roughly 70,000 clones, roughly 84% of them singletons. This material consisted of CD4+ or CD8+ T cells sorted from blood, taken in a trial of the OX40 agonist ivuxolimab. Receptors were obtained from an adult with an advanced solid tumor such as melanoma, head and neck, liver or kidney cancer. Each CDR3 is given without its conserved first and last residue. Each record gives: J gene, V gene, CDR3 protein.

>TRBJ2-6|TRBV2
ASSSRQAGANVLT
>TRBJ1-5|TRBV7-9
ASRPRDSNQPQH
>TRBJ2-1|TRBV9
ASSVATGDEQF
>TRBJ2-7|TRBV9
ASSVGPEIEQY
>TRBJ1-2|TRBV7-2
ASRTRGQGVWGT
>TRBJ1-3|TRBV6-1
ASSDGQHSGNTIY
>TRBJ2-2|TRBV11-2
ASSAGLTGELF
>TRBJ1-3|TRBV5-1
ASRRGAQENTIY
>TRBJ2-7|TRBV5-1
ASSLSQGYEQY
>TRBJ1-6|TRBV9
ASSVEGMNSPLH
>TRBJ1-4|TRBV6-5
ASRRDRAEKLF
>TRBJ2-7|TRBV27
ASSYGTGYTYEQY
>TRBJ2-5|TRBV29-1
SVEDATSGWTGQETQY
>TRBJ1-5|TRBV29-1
SVPDRAYGNQPQH
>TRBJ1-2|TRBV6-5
ASSYSGAGPVYGYT
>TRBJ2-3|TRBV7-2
ASSLTPDTQY
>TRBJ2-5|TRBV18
ASSPQRGRGQETQY
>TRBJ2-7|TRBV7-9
ASSSFYEQY
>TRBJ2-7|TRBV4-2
ASSRTAQGAITYEQY
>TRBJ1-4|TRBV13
ASSLRQGGEKLF
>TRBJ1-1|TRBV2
ASRLTALGTEAF
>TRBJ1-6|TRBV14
ASSQDEGRTLH
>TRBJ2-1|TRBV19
ASSIPLGGRPYNEQF
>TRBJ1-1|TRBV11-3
ASSLFPNTEAF
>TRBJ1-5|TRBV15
ATSSPLPNQPQH
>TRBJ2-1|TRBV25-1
ASSAQRGDGYNEQF
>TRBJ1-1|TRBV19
ASSIWTGGFTEAF
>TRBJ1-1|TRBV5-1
ASQPGGTGEEAF
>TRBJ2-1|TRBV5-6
ASSLQGLTYNEQF
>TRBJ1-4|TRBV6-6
ASFYPTNEKLF
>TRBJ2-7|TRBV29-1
SVEDSTFKQY
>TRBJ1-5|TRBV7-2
ASSLRGSGMGEPQH
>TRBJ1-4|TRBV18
ASSSDRGTTNEKLF
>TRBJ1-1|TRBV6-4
ASRGQPNTEAF
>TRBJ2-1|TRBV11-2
ASSSHRGRRVSYNEQF
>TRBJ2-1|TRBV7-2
ASSLDPLAVYNEQF
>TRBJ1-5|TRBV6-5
ASWESNQPQH
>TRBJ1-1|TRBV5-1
ASSFMGGVTEAF
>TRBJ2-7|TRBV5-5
ASSPRASGGVGYEQY
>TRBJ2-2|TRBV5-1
ASSLALAGAGELF
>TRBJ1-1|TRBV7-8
ASRKAGTQNTEAF
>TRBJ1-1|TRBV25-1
ASSPTQGATEAF
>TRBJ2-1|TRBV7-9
ASSFRGGEYNEQF
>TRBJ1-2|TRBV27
ASRSGTLEHIYGYT
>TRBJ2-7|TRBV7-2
ASSLAGNYEQY
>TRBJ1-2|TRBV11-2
ASSFNTGDYGYT
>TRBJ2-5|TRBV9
ASSVDFGEGGTQY
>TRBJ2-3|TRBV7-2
ASSLAGARADTQY
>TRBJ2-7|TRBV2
ASEGSGFQY
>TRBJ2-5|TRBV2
ASSSNSGIQETQY
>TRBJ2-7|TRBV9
ASSVGAGQNYEQY
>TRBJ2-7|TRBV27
ASRRTGAYEQY